The clone carrying this T cell receptor beta chain is a singleton in its sample. The antigen remains unidentified. Sequenced by immunoSEQ multiplex PCR; TCRdb stores in-frame clones only, minus some. The data show over 100,000 clones, just under 95% seen once. In germline, CDR1 is LNHDA, CDR2 SQIVND (reference sequence). The length of the CDR3 is 14 residues. The record originates from a study of graft-versus-host responses after intestinal transplantation. Study context: As for transplant type, recipients had multivisceral, liver-intestinal, or isolated intestinal grafts. All of the recipients had induction that used anti-thymocyte globulin, then tacrolimus and steroids for about 3 years.

Study-level points and caveats: Recipient bone marrow held GvH clones, some seen earlier in ileum or blood.

The sequence came from a human donor who received an intestinal transplant. The source was unstimulated CD4+ T cells sorted from spleen or lymph node cells, collected before intestinal transplant. The chain combines TRBV19 with TRBJ2-5; maybe TRBD1 (6 bases). The J call is doubtful: the DNA matches TRBJ2-7 better. The CDR3 DNA reads TGTGCCAGTAGTCCGGACAGAGTTTCCTACGAGCAGTACTTC. It specifies CASSPDRVSYEQYF.